The entry below gives a single TCR beta chain sequence along with its context. This sample was taken from a study of blood T cell repertoires in COVID-19. Study at large: Italy, Spain and the United States were the sources of the convalescent and acute COVID-19 samples.

TCRdb's table, derived via immunoSEQ multiplex PCR, lists solely in-frame clones and lacks some. The repertoire holds some 71,000 clones, with approximately 80% as singletons. Germline V CDR1 and CDR2: KGHSH, LQKENI. V was shortened by 3 bases and J by 8 bases, with 5 bases between the two germline ends. The CDR3 sequence is 11 residues long. Sequencing was carried out using peripheral blood. This receptor was identified in a woman aged 45-65 years with acute or convalescent COVID-19. The rearrangement joins TRBV18 to TRBJ2-1; D not resolved. CDR3: CASSPQYEQFF. CDR3 nucleotide sequence: TGTGCCAGCTCACCCCAGTATGAGCAGTTCTTC. Based on the CDR3 plus reference TRBV18 and TRBJ2-1, the full variable domain is NAGVMQNPRHLVRRRGQEARLRCSPMKGHSHVYWYRQLPEEGLKFMVYLQKENIIDESGMPKERFSAEFPKEGPSILRIQQVVRGDSAAYFCASSPQYEQFFGPGTRLTVL.